Listed below are T cell receptor beta chains from one sample, sequenced in a study of cytomegalovirus exposure and HLA in healthy donors. The assay was immunoSEQ multiplex PCR, and TCRdb's table has in-frame clones only and misses some. This table has 150,000 to 200,000 clones, 70% to 80% appearing once. The source material was PBMCs. These receptors were collected from a young man in good health and CMV-seropositive. CDR3s include the opening cysteine and the closing phenylalanine or tryptophan. A D gene is named only where the DNA matches it firmly.

>TRBJ1-4|.|TRBV6-4
CASSLEKLFF
>TRBJ1-2|.|TRBV27
CASSLSPGIYGYTF
>TRBJ1-2|.|TRBV5-4
CASSLRRDYGYTF
>TRBJ2-7|.|TRBV10-3
CAISESTGNEQYF
>TRBJ2-7|TRBD2|TRBV4-2
CASSQELAGGWEQYF
>TRBJ2-7|.|TRBV7-9
CASSLISYEQYF
>TRBJ1-2|TRBD1|TRBV29-1
CSVTGEAYGYTF
>TRBJ2-1|TRBD1|TRBV4-1
CASSLKTGSDEQFF
>TRBJ1-3|.|TRBV27
CASSHTHSGNTIYF
>TRBJ1-1|.|TRBV29-1
CSAEGEDTEAFF
>.|TRBD2|TRBV5-1
CASSPSTSGSAEQYF
>TRBJ1-2|.|TRBV6-1
CASSRMGKLHYGYTF
>TRBJ2-2|TRBD1|TRBV4-1
CASSQEWTGGITGELFF
>TRBJ2-1|.|TRBV12-5
CASGLRFEQFF